The 10 T cell receptor beta chains below come from one sample, sequenced in a study of T cells in Graves' hyperthyroidism and ophthalmopathy. RNA transcripts provided the source from which TCR beta CDR3 regions were amplified. First-round RT-PCR of the TCR CDR3 relied on the HTBI primer set. TCRdb re-derived calls from the multiplex PCR reads in MiXCR, one entry per CDR3 protein. The sample has around 350,000 distinct CDR3 sequences; approximately 25% are singletons. The sample consisted of blood. These receptors all come from a man in his fifties or sixties with Graves' hyperthyroidism.

This clonotype was observed at least ten times. The rearrangement uses TRBV6-1 and TRBJ2-1; TRBD2 might be the D (6 bases). Per the germline V gene, CDR1 is MNHNS and CDR2 is SASEGT. This CDR3 is 14 amino acids long. Trimming stripped 5 bases from V and 8 bases from J, with 16 bases between. CDR3 protein: CASSSPPTSYEQFF. The CDR3 nucleotides read TGTGCCAGCAGTTCCCCCCCGACTAGTTATGAGCAGTTCTTC.

The chain joins TRBV19 to TRBJ2-1; the match to TRBD2 covers 7 bases. V was clipped by 5 bases and J by 2 bases; unmatched bases: 6. The CDR3 spans 15 residues. Germline loops: CDR1 LNHDA, CDR2 SQIVND (reference sequence). CDR3 in amino acids: CASSQTGGPYNEQFF. DNA of the CDR3: TGTGCCAGTAGTCAGACGGGAGGCCCCTACAATGAGCAGTTCTTC. Full variable domain (missing parts from reference TRBV19 and TRBJ2-1): DGGITQSPKYLFRKEGQNVTLSCEQNLNHDAMYWYRQDPGQGLRLIYYSQIVNDFQKGDIAEGYSVSREKKESFPLTVTSAQKNPTAFYLCASSQTGGPYNEQFFGPGTRLTVL.

There are many counts of this clonotype. This chain uses TRBV12-3 or TRBV12-4 with TRBJ1-2; 8 nucleotides align to TRBD1. The CDR3 spans 14 residues. V shed 2 bases, J shed 8 bases, and the junction held 7 bases outside the gene matches. This chain's CDR3 is CASSLRDRRGGYTF. CDR3 DNA: TGTGCCAGCAGTTTAAGGGACAGGCGAGGGGGCTACACCTTC.

This clonotype was seen a handful of times. This chain connects TRBV11-2 to TRBJ2-7; maybe TRBD2 (5 bases). This CDR3 has 15 residues. The germline V and J ends were trimmed by 1 base and 6 bases, with 16 bases remaining between them. Germline lookup yields CDR1 SGHAT and CDR2 FQNNGV. The CDR3 DNA reads as TGTGCCAGCAGCTTAGGTTCTCTCTCTCGGGGCGAGCAGTACTTC. Translating it yields CASSLGSLSRGEQYF.

Only a few counts were recorded for this clonotype. As DNA, the CDR3 is TGTGCCAGCTCACCACGACAGGGTATTTACGAGCAGTACTTC. Protein: CASSPRQGIYEQYF. This sequence joins TRBV18 and TRBJ2-7; 7 bases align to TRBD1. The V segment lost 1 base and the J segment 4 bases; nucleotides outside the gene matches: 4. The CDR3 sequence is 14 residues long. The germline gives CDR1 KGHSH, CDR2 LQKENI.

This clonotype occurred once. The chain combines TRBV28 with TRBJ1-1; the D gene is possibly TRBD1 (5 bases). Germline V gives CDR1 MDHEN, CDR2 SYDVKM. The CDR3 covers 17 residues. The germline V and J ends were trimmed by 10 bases and 3 bases, with 27 bases remaining between them. The chain's CDR3 is CATSIRRDIGTDTEAFF. The CDR3 DNA sequence: TGTGCCACCTCTATCCGCAGGGATATAGGGACCGACACTGAAGCTTTCTTT.

This clonotype has ten or more counts. This sequence joins TRBV5-1 and TRBJ2-3, with 8 positions matching TRBD2. The CDR3 spans 15 residues. The V gene end was trimmed by 0 bases and the J gene end by 0 bases; junction bases not matched to a gene: 0. CDR1 is SGHRS and CDR2 is YFSETQ in the germline V gene. The CDR3 region is CASSLASGSTDTQYF. In nucleotides, the CDR3 is TGCGCCAGCAGCTTGGCTAGCGGGAGCACAGATACGCAGTATTTT.

This clonotype appeared a few times. The V call is TRBV3-1, the J call TRBJ2-7, with 7 bases that match TRBD2. In germline, CDR1 is LGHDT, CDR2 YNNKEL (reference sequence). CDR3 size: 16 residues. Unmatched junction bases numbered 11, after V lost 4 bases and J lost 2 bases. CDR3 DNA: TGTGCCAGCAGCCCCTTCGGACTAGGTTTAACCTACGAGCAGTACTTC. Translating gives CASSPFGLGLTYEQYF.

This clonotype was seen a few times. The chain joins TRBV11-2 to TRBJ1-2; D unclear. Germline assignment: CDR1 SGHAT and CDR2 FQNNGV. The CDR3 has 16 amino acids. The germline V and J ends were trimmed by 6 bases and 3 bases, with 20 bases remaining between them. The CDR3 protein is CASSFAGKTADYGYTF. DNA for the CDR3: TGTGCCAGCAGTTTTGCGGGGAAGACGGCGGACTATGGCTACACCTTC. Looking up the rest from reference TRBV11-2 and TRBJ1-2 gives the full variable domain: EAGVAQSPRYKIIEKRQSVAFWCNPISGHATLYWYQQILGQGPKLLIQFQNNGVVDDSQLPKDRFSAERLKGVDSTLKIQPAKLEDSAVYLCASSFAGKTADYGYTFGSGTRLTVV.

This clonotype has ten or more counts. The chain joins TRBV11-2 to TRBJ2-5, with D unclear. The CDR3 is 14 residues long. Trimming took off 4 bases at V and 0 bases at J, with 9 bases between the two ends. The germline CDR1 and CDR2 sequences are SGHAT and FQNNGV. The CDR3 loop reads CASSSPQYQETQYF. The CDR3 DNA follows: TGTGCCAGCAGCTCCCCCCAGTACCAAGAGACCCAGTACTTC.